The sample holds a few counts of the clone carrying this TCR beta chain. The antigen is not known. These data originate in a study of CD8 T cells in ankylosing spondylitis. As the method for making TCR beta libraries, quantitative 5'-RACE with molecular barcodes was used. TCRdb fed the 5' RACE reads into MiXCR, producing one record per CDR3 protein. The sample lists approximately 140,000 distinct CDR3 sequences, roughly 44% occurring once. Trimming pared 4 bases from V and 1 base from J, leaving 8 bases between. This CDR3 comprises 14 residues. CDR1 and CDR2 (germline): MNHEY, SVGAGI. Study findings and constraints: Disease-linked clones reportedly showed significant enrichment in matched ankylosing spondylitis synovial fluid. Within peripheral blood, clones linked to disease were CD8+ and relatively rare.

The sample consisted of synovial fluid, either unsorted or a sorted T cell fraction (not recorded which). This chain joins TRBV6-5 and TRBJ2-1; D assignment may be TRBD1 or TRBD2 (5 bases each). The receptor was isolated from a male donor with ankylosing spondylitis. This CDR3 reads CASSSEGSYNEQFF. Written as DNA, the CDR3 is TGTGCCAGCAGTTCTGAGGGGTCCTACAATGAGCAGTTCTTC.